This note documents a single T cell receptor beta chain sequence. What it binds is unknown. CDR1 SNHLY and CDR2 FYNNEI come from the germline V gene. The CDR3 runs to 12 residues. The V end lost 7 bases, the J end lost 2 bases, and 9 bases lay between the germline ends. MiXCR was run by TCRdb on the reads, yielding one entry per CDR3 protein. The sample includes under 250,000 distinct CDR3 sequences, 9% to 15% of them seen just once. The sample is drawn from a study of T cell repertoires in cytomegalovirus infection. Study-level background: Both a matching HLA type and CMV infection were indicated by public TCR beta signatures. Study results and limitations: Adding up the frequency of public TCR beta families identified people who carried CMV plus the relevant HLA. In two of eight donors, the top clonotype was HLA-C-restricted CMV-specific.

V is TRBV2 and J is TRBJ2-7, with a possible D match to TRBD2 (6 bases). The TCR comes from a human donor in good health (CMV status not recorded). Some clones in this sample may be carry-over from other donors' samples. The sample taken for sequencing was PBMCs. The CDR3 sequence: CASKGRTYEQYF. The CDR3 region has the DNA TGTGCCAGCAAAGGGAGGACCTACGAGCAGTACTTC.